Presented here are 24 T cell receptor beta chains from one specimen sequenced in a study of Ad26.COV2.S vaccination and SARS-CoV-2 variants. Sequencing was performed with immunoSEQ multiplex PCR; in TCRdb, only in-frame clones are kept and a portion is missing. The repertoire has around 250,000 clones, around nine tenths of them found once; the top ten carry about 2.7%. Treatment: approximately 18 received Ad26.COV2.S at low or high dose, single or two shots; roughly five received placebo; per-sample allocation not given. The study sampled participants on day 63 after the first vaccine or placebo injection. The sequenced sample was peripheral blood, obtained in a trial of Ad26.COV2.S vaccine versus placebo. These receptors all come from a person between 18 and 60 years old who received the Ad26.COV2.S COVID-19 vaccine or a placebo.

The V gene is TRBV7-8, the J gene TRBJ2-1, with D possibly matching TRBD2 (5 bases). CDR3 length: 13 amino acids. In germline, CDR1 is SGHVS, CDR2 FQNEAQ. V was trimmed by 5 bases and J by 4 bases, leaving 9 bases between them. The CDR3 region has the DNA TGTGCCAGCAGCCCTAGCCGTTACAATGAGCAGTTCTTC. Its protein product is CASSPSRYNEQFF.

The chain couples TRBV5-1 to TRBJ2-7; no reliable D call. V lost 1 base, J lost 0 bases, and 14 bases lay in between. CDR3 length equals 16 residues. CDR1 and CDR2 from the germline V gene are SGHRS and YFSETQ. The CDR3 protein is CASSLSATPASYEQYF. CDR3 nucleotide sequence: TGCGCCAGCAGCTTGTCAGCGACGCCAGCCTCCTACGAGCAGTACTTC.

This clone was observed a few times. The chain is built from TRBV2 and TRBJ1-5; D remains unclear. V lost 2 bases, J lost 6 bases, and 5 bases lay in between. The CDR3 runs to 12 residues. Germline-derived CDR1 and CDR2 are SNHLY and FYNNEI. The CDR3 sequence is CASSEWAQPQHF. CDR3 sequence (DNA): TGTGCCAGCAGTGAATGGGCTCAGCCCCAGCATTTT.

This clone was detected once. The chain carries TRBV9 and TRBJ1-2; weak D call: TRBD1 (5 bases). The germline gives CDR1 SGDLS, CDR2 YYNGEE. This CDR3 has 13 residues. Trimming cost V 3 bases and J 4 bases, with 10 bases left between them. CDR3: CASSGPTAYGYTF. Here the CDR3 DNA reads TGTGCCAGCAGCGGCCCGACAGCCTATGGCTACACCTTC.

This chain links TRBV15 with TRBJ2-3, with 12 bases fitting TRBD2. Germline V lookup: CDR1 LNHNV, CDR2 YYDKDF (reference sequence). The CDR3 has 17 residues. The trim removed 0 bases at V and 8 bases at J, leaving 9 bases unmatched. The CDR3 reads CATSRDSLLAGGPTQYF. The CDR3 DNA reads TGTGCCACCAGCAGAGATAGCTTACTAGCGGGAGGCCCTACGCAGTATTTT.

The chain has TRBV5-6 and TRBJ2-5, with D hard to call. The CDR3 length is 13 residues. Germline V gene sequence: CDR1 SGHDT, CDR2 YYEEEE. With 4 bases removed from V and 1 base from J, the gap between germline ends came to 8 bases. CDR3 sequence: CASSASAQETQYF. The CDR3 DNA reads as TGTGCCAGCAGCGCAAGCGCCCAAGAGACCCAGTACTTC.

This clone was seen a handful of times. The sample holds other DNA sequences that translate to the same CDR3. Written as DNA, the CDR3 is TGTGCCAGCAGCCGAAGAGGGGGAGGGTACAATGAGCAGTTCTTC. Protein sequence: CASSRRGGGYNEQFF. The genes are TRBV3-1 (or the pseudogene TRBV3-2) and TRBJ2-1; a possible D gene is TRBD2 (7 bases). This CDR3 is 15 amino acids long. CDR1 is LGHDT and CDR2 is YNNKEL in the germline V gene (reference sequence). Trimming took off 4 bases at V and 4 bases at J, with 14 bases between the two ends.

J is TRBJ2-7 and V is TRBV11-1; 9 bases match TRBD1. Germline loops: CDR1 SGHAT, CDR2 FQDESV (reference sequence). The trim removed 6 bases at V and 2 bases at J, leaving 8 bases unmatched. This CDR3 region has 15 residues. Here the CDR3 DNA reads TGTGCCAGCAGACCGGGGACAGGGATCCCCTACGAGCAGTACTTC. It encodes CASRPGTGIPYEQYF. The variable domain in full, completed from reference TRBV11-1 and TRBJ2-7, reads EAEVAQSPRYKITEKSQAVAFWCDPISGHATLYWYRQILGQGPELLVQFQDESVVDDSQLPKDRFSAERLKGVDSTLKIQPAELGDSAMYLCASRPGTGIPYEQYFGPGTRLTVT.

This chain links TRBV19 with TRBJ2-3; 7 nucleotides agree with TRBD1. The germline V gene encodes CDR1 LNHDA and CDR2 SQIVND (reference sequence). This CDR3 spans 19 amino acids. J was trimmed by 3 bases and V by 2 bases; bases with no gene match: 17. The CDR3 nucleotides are TGTGCCAGTAGTATATTAACCGGGACAGCCCATCCGAGGACAGATACGCAGTATTTT. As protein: CASSILTGTAHPRTDTQYF.

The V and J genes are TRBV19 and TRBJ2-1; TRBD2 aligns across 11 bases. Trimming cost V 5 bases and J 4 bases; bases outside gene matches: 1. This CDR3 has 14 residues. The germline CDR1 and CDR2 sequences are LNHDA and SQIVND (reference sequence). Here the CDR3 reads CASSLAGGYNEQFF. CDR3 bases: TGTGCCAGTAGTCTAGCGGGGGGATACAATGAGCAGTTCTTC.

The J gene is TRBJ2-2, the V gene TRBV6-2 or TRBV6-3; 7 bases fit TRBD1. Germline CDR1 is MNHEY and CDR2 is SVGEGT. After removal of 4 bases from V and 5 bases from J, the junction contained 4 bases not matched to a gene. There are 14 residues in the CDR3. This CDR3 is CASSFKQGTGELFF. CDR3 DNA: TGTGCCAGCAGTTTTAAACAGGGGACCGGGGAGCTGTTTTTT.

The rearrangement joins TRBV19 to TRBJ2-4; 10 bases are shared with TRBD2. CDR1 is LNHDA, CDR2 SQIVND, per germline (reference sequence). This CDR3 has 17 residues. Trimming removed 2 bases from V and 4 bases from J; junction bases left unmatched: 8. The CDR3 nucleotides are TGTGCCAGTAGTATAAAGATAAAGACTAGCGGGAAAAACATTCAGTACTTC. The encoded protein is CASSIKIKTSGKNIQYF.

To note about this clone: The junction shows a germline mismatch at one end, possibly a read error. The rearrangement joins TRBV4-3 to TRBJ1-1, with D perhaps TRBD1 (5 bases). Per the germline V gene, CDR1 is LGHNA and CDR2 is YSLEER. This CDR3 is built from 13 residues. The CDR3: CACREKTSTEAFF. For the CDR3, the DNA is TGCGCCTGCAGGGAGAAAACTTCGACTGAAGCTTTCTTT.

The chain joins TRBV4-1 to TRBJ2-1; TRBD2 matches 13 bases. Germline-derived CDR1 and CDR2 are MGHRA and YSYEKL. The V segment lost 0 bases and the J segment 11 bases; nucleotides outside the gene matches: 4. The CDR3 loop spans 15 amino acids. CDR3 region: CASSQEGTSGIQQFF. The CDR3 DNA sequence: TGCGCCAGCAGCCAAGAGGGGACTAGCGGGATCCAGCAGTTCTTC.

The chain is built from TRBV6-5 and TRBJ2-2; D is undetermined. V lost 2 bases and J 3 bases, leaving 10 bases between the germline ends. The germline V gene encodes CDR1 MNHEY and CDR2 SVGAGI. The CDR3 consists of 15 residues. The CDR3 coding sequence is TGTGCCAGCAGTTACCGCCGTTGGGACACCGGGGAGCTGTTTTTT. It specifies CASSYRRWDTGELFF.

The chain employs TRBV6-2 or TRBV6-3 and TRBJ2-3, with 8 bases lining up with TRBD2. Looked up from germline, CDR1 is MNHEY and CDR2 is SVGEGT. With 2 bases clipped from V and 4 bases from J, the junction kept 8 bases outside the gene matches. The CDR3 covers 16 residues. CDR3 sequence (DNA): TGTGCCAGCAGTTACCCGGGGAGCGGGAGTGCAGATACGCAGTATTTT. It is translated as CASSYPGSGSADTQYF.

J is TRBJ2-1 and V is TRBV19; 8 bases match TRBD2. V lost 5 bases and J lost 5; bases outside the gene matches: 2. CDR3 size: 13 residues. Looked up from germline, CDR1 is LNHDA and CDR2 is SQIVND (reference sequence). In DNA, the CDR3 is TGTGCCAGTAGTGTCGGGGGGGACAATGAGCAGTTCTTC. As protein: CASSVGGDNEQFF.

The CDR3 loop is CASSFRTGGRTGELFF. Here the CDR3 DNA reads TGTGCCAGTAGTTTCCGTACAGGGGGTAGGACCGGGGAGCTGTTTTTT. The V call is TRBV19, the J call TRBJ2-2; 8 positions agree with TRBD1. The junction had 10 bases not matched to a gene; V was cut back by 5 bases and J by 5 bases. The CDR3 has 16 residues. Germline CDR1 LNHDA, CDR2 SQIVND (reference sequence).

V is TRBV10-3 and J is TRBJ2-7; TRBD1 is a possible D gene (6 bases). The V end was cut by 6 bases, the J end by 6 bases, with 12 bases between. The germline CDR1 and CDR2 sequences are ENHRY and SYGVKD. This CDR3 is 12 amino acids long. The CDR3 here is CAISVRGGEQYF. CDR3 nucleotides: TGTGCCATCAGCGTCAGGGGCGGCGAGCAGTACTTC.

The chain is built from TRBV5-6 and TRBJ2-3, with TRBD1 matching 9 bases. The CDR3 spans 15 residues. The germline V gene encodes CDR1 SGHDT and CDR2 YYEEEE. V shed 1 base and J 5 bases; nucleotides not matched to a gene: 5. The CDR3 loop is CASSLSGTGRDTQYF. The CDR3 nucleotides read TGTGCCAGCAGCTTGAGCGGGACAGGGAGAGATACGCAGTATTTT.

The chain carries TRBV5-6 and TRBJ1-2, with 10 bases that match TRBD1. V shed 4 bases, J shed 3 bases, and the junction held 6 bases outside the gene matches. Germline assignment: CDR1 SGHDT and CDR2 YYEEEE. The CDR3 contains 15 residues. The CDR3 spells CASSRMTGGYYGYTF. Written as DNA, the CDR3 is TGTGCCAGCAGCCGGATGACAGGGGGCTACTATGGCTACACCTTC.

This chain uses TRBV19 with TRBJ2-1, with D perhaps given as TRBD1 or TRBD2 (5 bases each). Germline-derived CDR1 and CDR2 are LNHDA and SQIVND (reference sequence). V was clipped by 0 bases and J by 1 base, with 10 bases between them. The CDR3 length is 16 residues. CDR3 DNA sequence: TGTGCCAGTAGTATAGATAGGGGAGTATCCTACAATGAGCAGTTCTTC. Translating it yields CASSIDRGVSYNEQFF. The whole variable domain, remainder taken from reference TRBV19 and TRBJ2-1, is DGGITQSPKYLFRKEGQNVTLSCEQNLNHDAMYWYRQDPGQGLRLIYYSQIVNDFQKGDIAEGYSVSREKKESFPLTVTSAQKNPTAFYLCASSIDRGVSYNEQFFGPGTRLTVL.

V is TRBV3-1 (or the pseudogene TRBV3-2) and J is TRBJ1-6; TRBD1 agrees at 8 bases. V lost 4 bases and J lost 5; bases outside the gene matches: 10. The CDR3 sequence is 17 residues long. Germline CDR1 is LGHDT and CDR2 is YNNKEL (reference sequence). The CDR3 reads CASSLYAPGQDNSPLHF. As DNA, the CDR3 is TGTGCCAGCAGCCTTTACGCTCCGGGACAGGATAATTCACCCCTCCACTTT.

CDR3 amino acids: CASSEGLAGYTQYF. CDR3 bases: TGTGCCAGCAGTGAAGGCCTGGCGGGGTATACGCAGTATTTT. V usage is TRBV6-1 and J usage is TRBJ2-3; D possibly corresponds to TRBD2 (6 bases). The CDR3 sequence is 14 residues long. Germline V gene data show CDR1 as MNHNS and CDR2 as SASEGT. V lost 1 base and J 7 bases, leaving 12 bases between the germline ends.